This T cell receptor (beta chain) stems from a study of shared clonotypes between healthy human individuals. Overall study: The donor group consisted of a couple of women and a few men, aged 18 to 49. Each donor contributed plates that comprised three CD4 naive, three CD4 memory, two CD8 naive and one CD8 memory.

The protocol was immunoSEQ multiplex PCR, while the TCRdb copy is restricted to in-frame clones and leaves out a portion. This table holds a few million clones, about 93% found once. Comment on this clone: Its antigen is still unknown. The same CDR3 can be traced to other DNA sequences in this sample.

The study's findings and limits: Rarefaction gave evidence that sorted-subset sequencing remained incomplete despite large depth. Sampling covered blood only; tissue repertoires likely differ.

CDR1 and CDR2 (germline): LNHDA, SQIVND (reference sequence). The V gene end was trimmed by 3 bases and the J gene end by 1 base; junction bases not matched to a gene: 3. The length of the CDR3 is 15 residues. Cells designated naive CD8 were CD45RO-negative and were positively selected for CCR7, with terminally differentiated effector memory CD45RA+ cells excluded. The chain has TRBV19 and TRBJ2-7, with 10 positions matching TRBD2. Sequencing was performed on naive CD8+ T cells from PBMCs. The receptor was derived from a man aged 18 to 30 in good health. Some clones in this sample may be carry-over from other donors' samples. CDR3 loop: CASSIRTSGSYEQYF. CDR3 DNA sequence: TGTGCCAGTAGTATCCGGACTAGCGGTTCCTACGAGCAGTACTTC.